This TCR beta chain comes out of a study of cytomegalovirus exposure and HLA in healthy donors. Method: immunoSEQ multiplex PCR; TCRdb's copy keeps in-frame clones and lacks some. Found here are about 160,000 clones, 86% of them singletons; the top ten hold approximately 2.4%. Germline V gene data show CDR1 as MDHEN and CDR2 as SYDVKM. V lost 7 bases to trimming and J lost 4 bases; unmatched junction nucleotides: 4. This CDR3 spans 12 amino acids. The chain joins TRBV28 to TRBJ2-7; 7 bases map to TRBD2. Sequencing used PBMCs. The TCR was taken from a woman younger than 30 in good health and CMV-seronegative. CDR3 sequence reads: CASTPSGYEQYF. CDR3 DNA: TGTGCCAGCACACCTAGCGGATACGAGCAGTACTTC.